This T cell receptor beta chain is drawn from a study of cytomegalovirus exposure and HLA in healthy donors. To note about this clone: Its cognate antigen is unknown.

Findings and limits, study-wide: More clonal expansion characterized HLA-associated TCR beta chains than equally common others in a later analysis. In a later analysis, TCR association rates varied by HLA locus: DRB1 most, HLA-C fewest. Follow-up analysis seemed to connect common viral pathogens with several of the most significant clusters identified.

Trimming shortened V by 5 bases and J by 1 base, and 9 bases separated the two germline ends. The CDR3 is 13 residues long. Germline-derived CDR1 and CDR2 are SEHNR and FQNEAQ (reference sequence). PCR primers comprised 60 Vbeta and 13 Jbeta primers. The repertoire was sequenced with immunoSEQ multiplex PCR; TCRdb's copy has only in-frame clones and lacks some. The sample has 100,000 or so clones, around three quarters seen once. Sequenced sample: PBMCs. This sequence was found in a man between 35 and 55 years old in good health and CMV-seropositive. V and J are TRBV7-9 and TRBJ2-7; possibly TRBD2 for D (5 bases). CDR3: CASSPTGSYEQYF. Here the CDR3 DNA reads TGTGCCAGCAGCCCTACGGGGTCCTACGAGCAGTACTTC.